The 22 T cell receptor beta chains below all came from one sample that was sequenced in a study of shared clonotypes between healthy human individuals. This table comes from immunoSEQ multiplex PCR, and its TCRdb copy is limited to in-frame clones, with some not included. The sample lists 400,000 to 600,000 clones; about 75% were seen once. The sequenced sample was PBMCs. Receptors were obtained from a woman in her 40s in good health. Some clones in this sample may be carry-over from other donors' samples.

As for this clone: Other DNA sequences in the sample encode the same CDR3. CDR3 in amino acids: CASSQLAGGNTGELFF. The CDR3 DNA reads as TGTGCCAGCAGCCAACTAGCGGGAGGGAACACCGGGGAGCTGTTTTTT. The chain has TRBV2 and TRBJ2-2; TRBD2 matches at 12 bases. V gave up 6 bases and J gave up 1 base; unmatched junction bases: 3. The germline CDR1 and CDR2 sequences are SNHLY and FYNNEI. The CDR3 sequence is 16 residues long.

This clone showed up just a few times. V usage is TRBV28 and J usage is TRBJ1-1; D is unresolved. The CDR3 runs to 13 residues. V lost 6 bases and J lost 5, with 13 bases in between. Germline CDR1 is MDHEN and CDR2 is SYDVKM. In DNA, the CDR3 is TGTGCCAGCAGGGTGACTGGGAGGACTGAAGCTTTCTTT. Amino acids: CASRVTGRTEAFF.

The count of this clone is one. The chain couples TRBV7-3 to TRBJ2-7; D call uncertain. Germline-derived CDR1 and CDR2 are SGHTA and FQGTGA. The CDR3 contains 14 residues. V was trimmed by 2 bases and J by 2 bases, leaving 10 bases between them. CDR3 residues: CASSLRDGAYEQYF. CDR3 sequence (DNA): TGTGCCAGCAGCTTACGAGACGGCGCCTACGAGCAGTACTTC.

This sequence joins TRBV11-3 and TRBJ1-1; D possibly corresponds to TRBD1 (5 bases). Trimming shortened V by 5 bases and J by 1 base, and 8 bases separated the two germline ends. Germline V gene lookup returns CDR1 SGHNT and CDR2 YENEEA. CDR3 length equals 13 residues. The CDR3 bases are TGTGCCAGCAGCGGGGGGTCGAACACTGAAGCTTTCTTT. Protein sequence: CASSGGSNTEAFF.

This clone has only one observation. The chain recombines TRBV11-3 with TRBJ2-7; TRBD1 matches at 8 bases. V lost 5 bases and J lost 0; bases outside the gene matches: 6. Germline V lookup: CDR1 SGHNT, CDR2 YENEEA. This CDR3 is 15 amino acids long. CDR3 DNA sequence: TGTGCCAGCAGCCCGGGACAGGCCCGCTCCTACGAGCAGTACTTC. As protein: CASSPGQARSYEQYF. Full variable domain (rest looked up from reference TRBV11-3 and TRBJ2-7): EAGVVQSPRYKIIEKKQPVAFWCNPISGHNTLYWYLQNLGQGPELLIRYENEEAVDDSQLPKDRFSAERLKGVDSTLKIQPAELGDSAVYLCASSPGQARSYEQYFGPGTRLTVT.

V is TRBV5-1 and J is TRBJ2-1; D perhaps matches TRBD1 (5 bases). Germline V gene lookup returns CDR1 SGHRS and CDR2 YFSETQ. V lost 5 bases and J lost 0, with 12 bases in between. This CDR3 spans 15 amino acids. The CDR3 spells CASRLQGNSYNEQFF. The CDR3 bases are TGCGCCAGCAGGTTGCAGGGTAACTCCTACAATGAGCAGTTCTTC.

This clone was recorded only once. The V gene is TRBV6-1, the J gene TRBJ2-1; a possible D gene is TRBD2 (6 bases). In germline, CDR1 is MNHNS, CDR2 SASEGT. The CDR3 contains 18 residues. V was cut by 3 bases and J by 6 bases, with 24 bases left in between. The CDR3 region has the DNA TGTGCCAGCAGTGATTTGGGGACTCCCCGGGTTTCGGGCAATGAGCAGTTCTTC. This sequence encodes CASSDLGTPRVSGNEQFF.

The sample holds a few counts of this clone. This sequence joins TRBV2 and TRBJ2-7; 8 bases align to TRBD1. J lost 5 bases, V lost 6 bases, and 3 bases had no gene match. Germline CDR1 SNHLY, CDR2 FYNNEI. The CDR3 spans 12 residues. The CDR3, as DNA: TGTGCCAGCAGAGAACAGGGGGACGAGCAGTACTTC. Amino acids: CASREQGDEQYF.

This clone was counted a few times. The rearrangement joins TRBV28 to TRBJ2-7; the D is unclear. Germline V CDR1 and CDR2: MDHEN, SYDVKM. Trimming shortened V by 3 bases and J by 6 bases, and 6 bases separated the two germline ends. This CDR3 comprises 11 residues. The CDR3 region has the DNA TGTGCCAGCAGTTTTAGTCGCGAGCAGTACTTC. Its translation is CASSFSREQYF.

This chain links TRBV11-1 with TRBJ2-5; D is undetermined. Trimming pared 3 bases from V and 1 base from J, leaving 6 bases between. Germline assignment: CDR1 SGHAT and CDR2 FQDESV (reference sequence). This CDR3 comprises 13 residues. The CDR3 DNA follows: TGTGCCAGCAGCTTTGGGTTCCAAGAGACCCAGTACTTC. Its translation is CASSFGFQETQYF. Together with reference TRBV11-1 and TRBJ2-5, the CDR3 gives the full variable domain: EAEVAQSPRYKITEKSQAVAFWCDPISGHATLYWYRQILGQGPELLVQFQDESVVDDSQLPKDRFSAERLKGVDSTLKIQPAELGDSAMYLCASSFGFQETQYFGPGTRLLVL.

The chain links TRBV7-8 to TRBJ2-7; 7 nucleotides line up with TRBD1. The V gene end was trimmed by 5 bases and the J gene end by 0 bases; junction bases not matched to a gene: 13. Per germline, CDR1 SGHVS and CDR2 FQNEAQ. The CDR3 is 17 residues long. CDR3 region: CASSTHGSSGGSYEQYF. The CDR3 bases are TGTGCCAGCAGCACCCATGGCTCTTCAGGGGGCTCCTACGAGCAGTACTTC.

This clone was seen more than once but under ten times. V and J are TRBV18 and TRBJ1-2; maybe TRBD1 (6 bases). V was cut by 3 bases and J by 6 bases, with 11 bases left in between. The CDR3 sequence is 13 residues long. Per germline, CDR1 KGHSH and CDR2 LQKENI. The CDR3 DNA sequence: TGTGCCAGCTCACCCACAGGGAACGATGGCTACACCTTC. As protein: CASSPTGNDGYTF.

This chain joins TRBV19 and TRBJ1-2, with a weak D call TRBD1 (5 bases). V was cut by 3 bases and J by 8 bases, with 10 bases left in between. There are 12 residues in the CDR3. Germline CDR1 and CDR2: LNHDA and SQIVND (reference sequence). Written as DNA, the CDR3 is TGTGCCAGTAGTATTATGGGGGGAGGCTACACCTTC. It encodes CASSIMGGGYTF.

The genes are TRBV19 and TRBJ2-3, with 9 bases that match TRBD2. V lost 4 bases to trimming and J lost 4 bases; unmatched junction nucleotides: 15. The CDR3 extends over 18 amino acids. CDR1 and CDR2 from the germline V gene are LNHDA and SQIVND (reference sequence). CDR3 bases: TGTGCCAGTAGTACGTTCCTACCCGGGACTAGCTCAGCAGATACGCAGTATTTT. Translating it yields CASSTFLPGTSSADTQYF.

The gene calls are TRBV5-5 and TRBJ2-6; D call uncertain. Germline lookup yields CDR1 SGHKS and CDR2 YYEKEE (reference sequence). The V end was cut by 0 bases, the J end by 3 bases, with 10 bases between. This CDR3 contains 16 residues. This CDR3 reads CASSLGVGGGANVLTF. The CDR3 region has the DNA TGTGCCAGCAGCTTGGGAGTGGGTGGTGGGGCCAACGTCCTGACTTTC.

The V gene is TRBV27, the J gene TRBJ2-2; 8 bases align to TRBD1. The CDR3 totals 15 residues. V lost 3 bases and J lost 6; bases outside the gene matches: 6. The germline V gene has CDR1 MNHEY and CDR2 SMNVEV (reference sequence). The CDR3, as DNA: TGTGCCAGCAGTTTTACAGGGGGAATTGCCGGGGAGCTGTTTTTT. It specifies CASSFTGGIAGELFF.

The V and J genes are TRBV7-7 and TRBJ2-1; TRBD1 agrees at 8 bases. Germline assignment: CDR1 SSHAT and CDR2 FNYEAQ (reference sequence). V lost 0 bases to trimming and J lost 9 bases; unmatched junction nucleotides: 1. The CDR3 has 13 residues. The CDR3 sequence: CASSLAQGAEQFF. The DNA of the CDR3 is TGTGCCAGCAGCTTAGCTCAGGGGGCTGAGCAGTTCTTC.

With respect to this clone: Other nucleotide sequences in the sample specify the same CDR3. J is TRBJ2-7 and V is TRBV28; D gene uncertain. CDR3 size: 11 residues. From germline, CDR1 is MDHEN and CDR2 SYDVKM. Trimming removed 5 bases from V and 3 bases from J, with 5 bases in between. The CDR3 DNA reads TGTGCCAGCAGTCTCCGCTACGAGCAGTACTTC. Protein sequence: CASSLRYEQYF.

This rearrangement joins TRBV6-5 to TRBJ1-6, with D uncertain. V gave up 2 bases and J gave up 4 bases, with 12 bases separating them. CDR3 length: 16 amino acids. Germline V gene lookup returns CDR1 MNHEY and CDR2 SVGAGI. CDR3 residues: CASSYRGSPYNSPLHF. In DNA form, the CDR3 reads TGTGCCAGCAGTTACCGAGGATCCCCTTATAATTCACCCCTCCACTTT.

The rearrangement uses TRBV11-2 and TRBJ2-2, with D possibly matching TRBD1 (6 bases). Germline CDR1 and CDR2: SGHAT and FQNNGV. V dropped 0 bases and J dropped 0 bases, with 14 bases sitting between them. The CDR3 sequence is 18 residues long. The CDR3 coding sequence is TGTGCCAGCAGCTTAGAGCCCGGACAGCCCGCGAACACCGGGGAGCTGTTTTTT. Amino acids: CASSLEPGQPANTGELFF.

The V and J genes are TRBV27 and TRBJ1-4; the D gene is possibly TRBD1 (6 bases). The CDR3 is made up of 16 amino acids. V lost 5 bases and J 7 bases, leaving 20 bases between the germline ends. CDR1 is MNHEY and CDR2 is SMNVEV in the germline V gene (reference sequence). The CDR3 loop reads CASSPGTPDSGEKLFF. The CDR3 DNA follows: TGTGCCAGCAGTCCCGGGACTCCGGACAGCGGTGAAAAACTGTTTTTT.

The chain combines TRBV11-3 with TRBJ2-2; the match to TRBD2 covers 7 bases. This CDR3 has 15 amino acids. Trimming removed 5 bases from V and 0 bases from J; junction bases left unmatched: 3. Germline CDR1 reads SGHNT; CDR2 reads YENEEA. The CDR3: CASSPGLANTGELFF. The CDR3, as DNA: TGTGCCAGCAGCCCCGGACTAGCGAACACCGGGGAGCTGTTTTTT.